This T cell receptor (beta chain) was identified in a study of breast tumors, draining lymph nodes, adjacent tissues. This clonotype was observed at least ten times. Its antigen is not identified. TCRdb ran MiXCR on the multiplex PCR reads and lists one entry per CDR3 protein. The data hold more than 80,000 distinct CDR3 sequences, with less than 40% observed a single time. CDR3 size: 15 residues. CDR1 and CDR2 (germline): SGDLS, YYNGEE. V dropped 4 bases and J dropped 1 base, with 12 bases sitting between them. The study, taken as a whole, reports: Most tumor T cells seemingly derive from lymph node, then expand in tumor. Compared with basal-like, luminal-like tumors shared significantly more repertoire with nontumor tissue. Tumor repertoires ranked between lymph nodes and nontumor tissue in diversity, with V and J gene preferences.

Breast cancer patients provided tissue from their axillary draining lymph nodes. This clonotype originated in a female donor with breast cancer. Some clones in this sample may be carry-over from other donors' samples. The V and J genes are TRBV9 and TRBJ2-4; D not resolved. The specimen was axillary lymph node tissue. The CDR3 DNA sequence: TGTGCCAGCAGCACACTACGCCGGGCCAAAAACATTCAGTACTTC. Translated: CASSTLRRAKNIQYF.